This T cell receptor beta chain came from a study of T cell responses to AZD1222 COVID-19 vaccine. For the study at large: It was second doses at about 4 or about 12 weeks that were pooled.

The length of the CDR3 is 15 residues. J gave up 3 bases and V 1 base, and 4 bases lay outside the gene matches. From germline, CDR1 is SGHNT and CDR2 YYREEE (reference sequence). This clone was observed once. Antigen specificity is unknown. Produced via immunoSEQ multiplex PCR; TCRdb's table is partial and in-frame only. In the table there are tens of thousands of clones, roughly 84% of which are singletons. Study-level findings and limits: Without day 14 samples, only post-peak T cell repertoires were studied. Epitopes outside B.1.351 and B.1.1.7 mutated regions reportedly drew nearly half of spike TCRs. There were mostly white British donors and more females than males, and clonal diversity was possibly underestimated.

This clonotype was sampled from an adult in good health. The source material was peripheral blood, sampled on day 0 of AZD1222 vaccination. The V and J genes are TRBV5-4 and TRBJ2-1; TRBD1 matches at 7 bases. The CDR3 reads CASSLSGQSYNEQFF. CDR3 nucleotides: TGTGCCAGCAGCTTGTCGGGACAGAGCTACAATGAGCAGTTCTTC.